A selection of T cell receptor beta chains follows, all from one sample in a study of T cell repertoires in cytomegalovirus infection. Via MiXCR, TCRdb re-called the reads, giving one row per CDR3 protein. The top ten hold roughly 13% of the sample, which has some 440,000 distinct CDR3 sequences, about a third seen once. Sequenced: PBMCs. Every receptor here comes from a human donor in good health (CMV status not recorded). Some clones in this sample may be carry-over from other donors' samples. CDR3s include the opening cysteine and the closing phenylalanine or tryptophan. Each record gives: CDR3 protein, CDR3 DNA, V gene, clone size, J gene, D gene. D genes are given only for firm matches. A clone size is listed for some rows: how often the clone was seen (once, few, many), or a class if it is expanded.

CDR3 protein: CAWSGGPGETQYF; CDR3 DNA: TGTGCCTGGAGTGGCGGGCCGGGGGAGACCCAGTACTTC; V gene: TRBV30; clone size: NA; J gene: TRBJ2-5; D gene: NA
CDR3 protein: CASSPTWTGGSVANVLTF; CDR3 DNA: TGTGCCAGCAGCCCTACTTGGACAGGGGGCTCTGTGGCCAACGTCCTGACTTTC; V gene: TRBV4-2; clone size: NA; J gene: TRBJ2-6; D gene: TRBD1
CDR3 protein: CSAGSEGYTF; CDR3 DNA: TGCAGCGCGGGCAGTGAAGGCTACACCTTC; V gene: TRBV29-1; clone size: NA; J gene: TRBJ1-2; D gene: NA
CDR3 protein: CASSLAGPHEQYF; CDR3 DNA: TGTGCCAGCAGCTTAGCAGGGCCCCACGAGCAGTACTTC; V gene: TRBV5-5; clone size: NA; J gene: TRBJ2-7; D gene: NA
CDR3 protein: CSVELLPGQGVDSDTQYF; CDR3 DNA: TGCAGCGTTGAACTCCTCCCTGGACAGGGGGTGGACAGTGATACGCAGTATTTT; V gene: TRBV29-1; clone size: NA; J gene: TRBJ2-3; D gene: TRBD1
CDR3 protein: CASSSPGVSTDTQYF; CDR3 DNA: TGTGCCAGCAGCTCCCCAGGGGTTAGCACAGATACGCAGTATTTT; V gene: TRBV11-2; clone size: NA; J gene: TRBJ2-3; D gene: NA
CDR3 protein: CSARGGAGVNEKLFF; CDR3 DNA: TGCAGTGCTAGAGGGGGTGCAGGAGTCAATGAAAAACTGTTTTTT; V gene: TRBV20-1; clone size: NA; J gene: TRBJ1-4; D gene: NA
CDR3 protein: CASSPEGAGGSAGEMGF; CDR3 DNA: TGTGCCAGCAGCCCGGAAGGTGCAGGGGGGTCAGCCGGGGAGATGGGTTTT; V gene: TRBV7-8; clone size: NA; J gene: TRBJ2-2; D gene: NA
CDR3 protein: CASRRQGAGYNEQFF; CDR3 DNA: TGTGCCAGCAGAAGACAGGGGGCTGGTTACAATGAGCAGTTCTTC; V gene: TRBV6-6; clone size: few; J gene: TRBJ2-1; D gene: TRBD1
CDR3 protein: CASASTANYGYTF; CDR3 DNA: TGTGCCAGCGCGAGCACCGCTAACTATGGCTACACCTTC; V gene: TRBV7-2; clone size: many; J gene: TRBJ1-2; D gene: NA
CDR3 protein: CASSPLDGATNEKLFF; CDR3 DNA: TGTGCCAGCAGCCCCCTTGACGGTGCAACTAATGAAAAACTGTTTTTT; V gene: TRBV28; clone size: NA; J gene: TRBJ1-4; D gene: NA
CDR3 protein: CASSPGVDTQYF; CDR3 DNA: TGTGCCAGCAGTCCAGGGGTGGATACGCAGTATTTT; V gene: TRBV2; clone size: NA; J gene: TRBJ2-3; D gene: NA
CDR3 protein: CASSYRRSSYPPYEQYF; CDR3 DNA: TGTGCCAGCAGTTACCGCAGGTCTTCATATCCTCCCTACGAGCAGTACTTC; V gene: TRBV6-8; clone size: NA; J gene: TRBJ2-7; D gene: NA
CDR3 protein: CASSPYSDNQPQHF; CDR3 DNA: TGTGCCAGCTCACCATACTCGGACAATCAGCCCCAGCATTTT; V gene: TRBV18; clone size: NA; J gene: TRBJ1-5; D gene: NA
CDR3 protein: CASSERTGPVYEQYF; CDR3 DNA: TGTGCCAGCAGCGAGAGGACAGGGCCGGTCTACGAGCAGTACTTC; V gene: TRBV7-6; clone size: few; J gene: TRBJ2-7; D gene: TRBD1
CDR3 protein: CASSSVKGPRPNTDTQYF; CDR3 DNA: TGTGCCAGCAGCTCCGTTAAGGGGCCTAGACCCAACACAGATACGCAGTATTTT; V gene: TRBV5-6; clone size: NA; J gene: TRBJ2-3; D gene: NA
CDR3 protein: CSAARGLSSEAFF; CDR3 DNA: TGCAGTGCTGCCAGGGGGCTCTCATCTGAAGCTTTCTTT; V gene: TRBV20-1; clone size: NA; J gene: TRBJ1-1; D gene: TRBD1
CDR3 protein: CASRRGGQGHSPLHF; CDR3 DNA: TGTGCCAGCAGACGGGGGGGACAGGGGCATTCACCCCTCCACTTT; V gene: TRBV27; clone size: once; J gene: TRBJ1-6; D gene: TRBD1
CDR3 protein: CASSEANSGSYEQYF; CDR3 DNA: TGTGCCAGCAGTGAAGCGAATTCGGGTTCCTACGAGCAGTACTTC; V gene: TRBV2; clone size: few; J gene: TRBJ2-7; D gene: NA
CDR3 protein: CASSLPWGSPLHF; CDR3 DNA: TGTGCCAGCAGCCTCCCCTGGGGTTCACCCCTCCACTTT; V gene: TRBV4-1; clone size: NA; J gene: TRBJ1-6; D gene: NA
CDR3 protein: CATRAPGLAGDKFRTDTQYF; CDR3 DNA: TGTGCCACCAGAGCTCCGGGACTAGCGGGGGATAAATTCCGCACAGATACGCAGTATTTT; V gene: TRBV24-1; clone size: NA; J gene: TRBJ2-3; D gene: TRBD2
CDR3 protein: CASSQVAAGQYEQYF; CDR3 DNA: TGCGCCAGCAGCCAAGTGGCGGCAGGCCAATACGAGCAGTACTTC; V gene: TRBV4-1; clone size: many; J gene: TRBJ2-7; D gene: NA
CDR3 protein: CSSSTGPNGAYEKYF; CDR3 DNA: TGTTCCAGCAGTACGGGCCCCAACGGGGCCTACGAGAAGTACTTC; V gene: TRBV11-2; clone size: NA; J gene: TRBJ2-7; D gene: NA
CDR3 protein: CASSFLGQLQQETQYF; CDR3 DNA: TGTGCCAGCAGTTTTTTGGGACAGCTACAGCAAGAGACCCAGTACTTC; V gene: TRBV12-3/TRBV12-4; clone size: many; J gene: TRBJ2-5; D gene: TRBD1
CDR3 protein: CASGTPQHF; CDR3 DNA: TGTGCCAGCGGGACGCCCCAGCATTTT; V gene: TRBV28; clone size: NA; J gene: TRBJ1-5; D gene: NA
CDR3 protein: CASSLRDNKNYGYTF; CDR3 DNA: TGTGCCAGCAGCTTAAGGGACAACAAAAACTATGGCTACACCTTC; V gene: TRBV7-6; clone size: many; J gene: TRBJ1-2; D gene: NA
CDR3 protein: CASSAGVATEAFF; CDR3 DNA: TGTGCCAGCAGTGCCGGGGTTGCCACTGAAGCTTTCTTT; V gene: TRBV6-5; clone size: NA; J gene: TRBJ1-1; D gene: NA
CDR3 protein: CASSSGPSQPQHF; CDR3 DNA: TGTGCCAGCAGCTCGGGACCAAGCCAGCCCCAGCATTTT; V gene: TRBV7-2; clone size: many; J gene: TRBJ1-5; D gene: NA
CDR3 protein: CASSRTGTSGVSQYF; CDR3 DNA: TGTGCCAGCAGCCGAACCGGGACTAGCGGGGTTTCCCAGTACTTC; V gene: TRBV7-2; clone size: many; J gene: TRBJ2-5; D gene: TRBD2
CDR3 protein: CASSLGDETEKLFF; CDR3 DNA: TGTGCCAGCAGCCTCGGGGATGAGACTGAAAAACTGTTTTTT; V gene: TRBV3-1; clone size: NA; J gene: TRBJ1-4; D gene: NA
CDR3 protein: CASSRTGKGYEQYF; CDR3 DNA: TGTGCCAGCAGCCGCACAGGAAAGGGGTACGAGCAGTACTTC; V gene: TRBV6-8; clone size: few; J gene: TRBJ2-7; D gene: NA
CDR3 protein: CASSLGTGGGVNTEAFF; CDR3 DNA: TGCGCCAGCAGTCTAGGGACAGGGGGGGGCGTGAACACTGAAGCTTTCTTT; V gene: TRBV4-1; clone size: few; J gene: TRBJ1-1; D gene: TRBD1
CDR3 protein: CTSSFDGGRQETQYF; CDR3 DNA: TGTACCAGCAGCTTCGACGGGGGGCGCCAAGAGACCCAGTACTTC; V gene: TRBV7-6; clone size: NA; J gene: TRBJ2-5; D gene: NA
CDR3 protein: CASSKAGTANSPLHF; CDR3 DNA: TGTGCCAGTAGTAAAGCGGGGACAGCTAATTCACCCCTCCACTTT; V gene: TRBV19; clone size: NA; J gene: TRBJ1-6; D gene: TRBD1
CDR3 protein: CSVEGGGGKPYNEQFF; CDR3 DNA: TGCAGCGTTGAAGGCGGGGGAGGGAAGCCCTACAATGAGCAGTTCTTC; V gene: TRBV29-1; clone size: once; J gene: TRBJ2-1; D gene: TRBD2
CDR3 protein: CASSITGTDTQYF; CDR3 DNA: TGTGCCAGCAGTATCACAGGGACAGATACGCAGTATTTT; V gene: TRBV12-3/TRBV12-4; clone size: few; J gene: TRBJ2-3; D gene: NA
CDR3 protein: CARSAGLGGQPQHF; CDR3 DNA: TGTGCCCGCAGTGCAGGGCTTGGAGGTCAGCCCCAGCATTTT; V gene: TRBV6-2/TRBV6-3; clone size: NA; J gene: TRBJ1-5; D gene: NA
CDR3 protein: CASSTWTGKPSGELFF; CDR3 DNA: TGTGCCAGCAGTACCTGGACAGGGAAACCTTCCGGGGAGCTGTTTTTT; V gene: TRBV6-6; clone size: NA; J gene: TRBJ2-2; D gene: TRBD1
CDR3 protein: CASSQSQEQFF; CDR3 DNA: TGCGCCAGCAGCCAATCTCAAGAGCAGTTCTTC; V gene: TRBV4-1; clone size: many; J gene: TRBJ2-1; D gene: NA
CDR3 protein: CSAREFGGAGTGELFF; CDR3 DNA: TGCAGTGCTAGAGAGTTCGGGGGCGCGGGCACCGGGGAGCTGTTTTTT; V gene: TRBV20-1; clone size: NA; J gene: TRBJ2-2; D gene: NA
CDR3 protein: CSARDVNRDTMTYEQYF; CDR3 DNA: TGCAGTGCTAGAGATGTGAACCGGGACACTATGACCTACGAGCAGTACTTC; V gene: TRBV20-1; clone size: NA; J gene: TRBJ2-7; D gene: NA
CDR3 protein: CASSLVTGLVNQPQHF; CDR3 DNA: TGTGCCAGCAGCTTAGTTACAGGGTTAGTGAATCAGCCCCAGCATTTT; V gene: TRBV7-8; clone size: many; J gene: TRBJ1-5; D gene: NA
CDR3 protein: CASSLGVSGNTEDFF; CDR3 DNA: TGTGCCAGCAGCTTGGGGGTCTCCGGGAACACTGAAGATTTCTTT; V gene: TRBV5-8; clone size: NA; J gene: TRBJ1-1; D gene: NA
CDR3 protein: CSASYWAQGEKLFF; CDR3 DNA: TGCAGTGCTAGTTACTGGGCTCAGGGCGAAAAACTGTTTTTT; V gene: TRBV20-1; clone size: NA; J gene: TRBJ1-4; D gene: NA
CDR3 protein: CSASSPGSNYGYTF; CDR3 DNA: TGCAGTGCTAGTAGCCCGGGGTCAAACTATGGCTACACCTTC; V gene: TRBV20-1; clone size: NA; J gene: TRBJ1-2; D gene: NA